These T cell receptor beta chains were read from a single sample in a study of T cells in Graves' hyperthyroidism and ophthalmopathy. TCRdb itself ran the multiplex PCR reads through MiXCR, one entry per CDR3 protein. This sample carries about 420,000 distinct CDR3 sequences, about a sixth of them seen once, and the ten largest clones take around 14%. The sample consisted of blood. These TCRs come from a woman aged 18-35 years with Graves' hyperthyroidism. CDR3s include the opening cysteine and the closing phenylalanine or tryptophan. The D gene is left open where the match is weak. Clone size is not always given. Where it is, it says once, few, many or a class for expanded clones.

V	D	size	J	DNA	CDR3
TRBV7-2	.	.	TRBJ1-2	TGTGCCAGCAGCTTAGCGCCAGCAAACTATGGCTACACCTTC	CASSLAPANYGYTF
TRBV28	.	many	TRBJ2-6	TGTGCCAGCAGTTTATTTGGGTCTGGGGCCAACGTCCTGACTTTC	CASSLFGSGANVLTF
TRBV6-2/TRBV6-3	.	.	TRBJ2-1	TGTGCCAGCAGTCCTGACATATCGATTGAGCAGTTCTTC	CASSPDISIEQFF
TRBV19	.	many	TRBJ2-3	TGTGCCAGTAGTATAGATCTACGGGGATGGGCGACAGATACGCAGTATTTT	CASSIDLRGWATDTQYF
TRBV7-9	TRBD1	many	TRBJ2-2	TGCGCCAGCAGCGGGACAGGGCTCCTGCCCGGGGAGCTGTTTTTT	CASSGTGLLPGELFF
TRBV9	.	.	TRBJ2-7	TGTGCCAGCAGCGTAGGCAGCGAGTACGAGCAGTACTTC	CASSVGSEYEQYF
TRBV2	TRBD2	.	TRBJ2-1	TGTGCCAGGGCTGGGACTAGCGGCTACAATGAGCAGTTCTTC	CARAGTSGYNEQFF
TRBV19	.	many	TRBJ1-2	TGTGCCAGTAGTATGAACGCAGGGGACGTCTATGGCTACACCTTC	CASSMNAGDVYGYTF
TRBV30	.	few	TRBJ1-5	TGTGCCTGGAGACCTGGACAGATCTGGGGGGGGAATCAGCCCCAGCATTTT	CAWRPGQIWGGNQPQHF
TRBV7-8	.	few	TRBJ1-1	TGTGCCAGCAGCTTGGCCGACAGTGGTGAAGCTTTCTTT	CASSLADSGEAFF
TRBV5-6	.	.	TRBJ1-1	TGTGCCAGCAGATCGGGACAACCGAACACTGAAGCTTTCTTT	CASRSGQPNTEAFF
TRBV7-8	TRBD2	.	TRBJ2-7	TGTGCCAGCAGCTTAACCCGGGCTAGCGGTCCCTACGAGCAGTACTTC	CASSLTRASGPYEQYF
TRBV5-1	TRBD2	.	TRBJ2-7	TGTGCCAGCAGCGCCCGGACTAGCGGGGGACCGTCCTACGAGCAGTACTTC	CASSARTSGGPSYEQYF
TRBV12-3/TRBV12-4	.	many	TRBJ1-1	TGTGCCAGCAGTCTCACAGGGAAGGACACTGAAGCTTTCTTT	CASSLTGKDTEAFF
TRBV5-1	TRBD2	many	TRBJ2-3	TGCGCCAGCAGCTTGGGACCCACGATAGCGGGGGGCCGTTGGGATACGCAGTATTTT	CASSLGPTIAGGRWDTQYF
TRBV29-1	TRBD2	.	TRBJ2-5	TGCAGCGTTTTGACTAGCGGGAGCGGGACCCAGTACTTC	CSVLTSGSGTQYF
TRBV11-2	TRBD1	many	TRBJ1-1	TGTGCCAGCAGCCTGGGGACAGTGAACACTGAAGCTTTCTTT	CASSLGTVNTEAFF
TRBV7-2	.	many	TRBJ2-3	TGTGCCAGCAGCTTAGTTGGGTGGGATACGCAGTATTTT	CASSLVGWDTQYF
TRBV11-3	.	.	TRBJ2-7	TGTGCCAGCAGCCGTTCTAGCGCTTCCTACGAGCAGTACTTC	CASSRSSASYEQYF
TRBV20-1	TRBD2	many	TRBJ2-5	TGCAGTGCTAGGGGTTGGACTAGTTTAGAGACCCAGTACTTC	CSARGWTSLETQYF
TRBV7-2	.	few	TRBJ2-1	TGTGCCAGCAGCTTAACTAGTCGGGGGCCGGGGGAGCAGTTCTTC	CASSLTSRGPGEQFF
TRBV7-9	TRBD2	.	TRBJ2-3	TGTGCCAGTGGCCGGGACTACCTCACAGATACGCAGTATTTT	CASGRDYLTDTQYF
TRBV4-1	.	.	TRBJ2-1	TGCGCCAGCAGCCAGGTATTGGCAGATGGTGAGCAGTTCTTC	CASSQVLADGEQFF
TRBV7-3	.	many	TRBJ2-3	TGTGCCAGCAGCTTAAGCCTCCAACAGTCCGATACGCAGTATTTT	CASSLSLQQSDTQYF
TRBV6-1	TRBD1	many	TRBJ2-5	TGTGCCAGCAGTGGCGGGACAGGGGCCCAAGAGACCCAGTACTTC	CASSGGTGAQETQYF
TRBV27	TRBD2	.	TRBJ2-4	TGTGCCAGACTAGCGGGAGGGGAGCAGGTCAAAAACATTCAGTACTTC	CARLAGGEQVKNIQYF
TRBV19	.	.	TRBJ1-6	TGTGCCGCGGGCGGGGATTCACCCCTCCACTTT	CAAGGDSPLHF
TRBV20-1	TRBD1	many	TRBJ1-2	TGCAGTGCTAGAGCCACAGGGGGCGCGTACTATGGCTACACCTTC	CSARATGGAYYGYTF
TRBV7-2	.	many	TRBJ2-1	TGTGCCAGCAGCTATTTGAAGAGCCCCTACAATGAGCAGTTCTTC	CASSYLKSPYNEQFF
TRBV20-1	.	many	TRBJ1-5	TGCAGTGCTAGGTGGGTCAGCTCCGCCAATCAGCCCCAGCATTTT	CSARWVSSANQPQHF
TRBV28	.	.	TRBJ1-1	TGTGCCAGCAGTTTGTATTTGAACACTGAAGCTTTCTTT	CASSLYLNTEAFF
TRBV10-3	.	many	TRBJ1-1	TGTGCCTCGAGTTATAGGGGTGAAGGCACTGAAGCTTTCTTT	CASSYRGEGTEAFF
TRBV19	TRBD1	few	TRBJ1-1	TGTGCCAGTAGTACAGGGGGTTGGTACACTGAAGCTTTCTTT	CASSTGGWYTEAFF
TRBV18	.	many	TRBJ1-5	TGTGCCAGCTCACGGGGCAGTACCGGTCAGCCCCAGCATTTT	CASSRGSTGQPQHF
TRBV19	.	few	TRBJ2-5	TGTGCCAGTAGTATAGGGGGGGACAGCATCCAAGAGACCCAGTACTTC	CASSIGGDSIQETQYF
TRBV3-1	.	few	TRBJ2-1	TGTGCCAGCAGCCAAGGTTTTTTCGGGGCCGAGACAAATGAGCAGTTCTTC	CASSQGFFGAETNEQFF
TRBV20-1	.	many	TRBJ1-2	TGCAGTGCTAGGGGGGGCGGGGGGAACGGCTACACCTTC	CSARGGGGNGYTF
TRBV7-9	.	.	TRBJ1-1	TGTGCCAGCAGCTTAGAAGTAGGGGGTCCCCTTTCTGAAGCTTTCTTT	CASSLEVGGPLSEAFF
TRBV20-1	TRBD2	many	TRBJ2-1	TGCAGTGCTAGAGAGTATTTGGGGACTAGCGGTTACAATGAGCAGTTCTTC	CSAREYLGTSGYNEQFF
TRBV12-3/TRBV12-4	.	few	TRBJ1-1	TGTGCCAGCAGTTTTCTGGGGGCCGCTGAAGCTTTCTTT	CASSFLGAAEAFF
TRBV2	.	many	TRBJ2-5	TGTGCCAGCAGGATCGGGTCTACCCGAGGCGAGACCCAGTACTTC	CASRIGSTRGETQYF
TRBV24-1	.	many	TRBJ2-2	TGTGCCACCAGCGACGTCGGGATCACCGGGGAGCTGTTTTTT	CATSDVGITGELFF
TRBV18	.	many	TRBJ2-7	TGTGCCAGCTCACCATTGGTGCAGGGTACCTACGAGCAGTACTTC	CASSPLVQGTYEQYF
TRBV11-2	.	.	TRBJ1-2	TGTGCCAGCAGCTTCATACAGGGACGAAACTATGGCTACACCTTC	CASSFIQGRNYGYTF
TRBV20-1	.	once	TRBJ2-3	TGCAGTGCTAGAGATCAGCTGGAGAGGGATACGCAGTATTTT	CSARDQLERDTQYF
TRBV7-3	.	many	TRBJ2-3	TGTGCCAGCAGCCGCGACGTGGGTACAGCCGTAGGAGGCACAGATACGCAGTATTTT	CASSRDVGTAVGGTDTQYF
TRBV6-1	TRBD2	many	TRBJ2-7	TGTGCCAGCAGTGACCCCGGGGGCGGGAGGAAGTACGAGCAGTACTTC	CASSDPGGGRKYEQYF
TRBV9	.	.	TRBJ2-6	TGTGCCAGCAGCAAAACGACAGGATTCAGCTCTGGGGCCAACGTCCTGACTTTC	CASSKTTGFSSGANVLTF
TRBV20-1	.	.	TRBJ2-5	TGCAGTGCTGAATGGGGGGAGACCCAGTACTTC	CSAEWGETQYF
TRBV13	TRBD1	many	TRBJ2-5	TGTGCCAGCAGCCGGGACAGGGCAGAGACCCAGTACTTC	CASSRDRAETQYF
TRBV3-1	TRBD2	many	TRBJ2-3	TGTGCCAGCAGCCCACTGACTAGCGGGGGGCACACAGATACGCAGTATTTT	CASSPLTSGGHTDTQYF